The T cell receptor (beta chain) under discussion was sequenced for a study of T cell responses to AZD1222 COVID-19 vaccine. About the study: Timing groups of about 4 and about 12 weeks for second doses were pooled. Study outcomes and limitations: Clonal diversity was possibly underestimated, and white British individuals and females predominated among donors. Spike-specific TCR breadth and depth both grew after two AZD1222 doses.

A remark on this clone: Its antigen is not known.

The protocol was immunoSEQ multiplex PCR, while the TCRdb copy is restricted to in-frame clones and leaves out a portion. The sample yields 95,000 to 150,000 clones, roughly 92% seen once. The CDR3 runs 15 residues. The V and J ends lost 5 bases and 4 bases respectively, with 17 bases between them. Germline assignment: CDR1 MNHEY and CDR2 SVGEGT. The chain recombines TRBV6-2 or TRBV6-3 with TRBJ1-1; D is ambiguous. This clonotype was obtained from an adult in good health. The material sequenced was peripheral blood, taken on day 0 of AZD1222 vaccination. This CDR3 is CASSHGRRVGTEAFF. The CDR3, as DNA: TGTGCCAGCAGTCATGGACGGAGGGTTGGCACTGAAGCTTTCTTT.